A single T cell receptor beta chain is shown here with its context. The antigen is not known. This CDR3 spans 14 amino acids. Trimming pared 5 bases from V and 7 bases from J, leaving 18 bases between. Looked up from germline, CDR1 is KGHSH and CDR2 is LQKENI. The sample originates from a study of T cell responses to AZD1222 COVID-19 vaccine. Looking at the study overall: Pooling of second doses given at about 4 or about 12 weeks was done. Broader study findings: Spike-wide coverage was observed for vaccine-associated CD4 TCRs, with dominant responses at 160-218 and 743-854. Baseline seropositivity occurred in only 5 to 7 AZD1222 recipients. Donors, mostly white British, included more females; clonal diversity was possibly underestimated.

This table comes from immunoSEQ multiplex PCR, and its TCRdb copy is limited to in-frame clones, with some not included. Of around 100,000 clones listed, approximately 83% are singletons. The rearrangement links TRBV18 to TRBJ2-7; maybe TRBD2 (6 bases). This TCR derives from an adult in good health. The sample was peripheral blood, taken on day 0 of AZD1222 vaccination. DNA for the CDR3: TGTGCCAGCTCATCCTCTAGCGAAACCTGGGAGCAGTACTTC. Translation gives CASSSSSETWEQYF.